This entry concerns a single T cell receptor beta chain. The antigen remains undetermined. Other DNA sequences from this sample encode an identical CDR3 as well. Sequencing used immunoSEQ multiplex PCR; TCRdb keeps in-frame clones, though not all of them. In the table there are 95,000 to 150,000 clones, 85% to 90% of which are singletons. These data belong to a study of T cell responses to AZD1222 COVID-19 vaccine. Study conclusions and caveats: It should be noted that donors were predominantly white British and more often female, and clonal diversity was possibly underestimated. Among spike-specific TCRs, nearly half reportedly target unmutated variant regions. CD4 TCRs linked to vaccination spanned spike, dominating at 160-218 and 743-854. Repertoires in all cases were sampled only once the peak T cell response had passed.

V dropped 5 bases and J dropped 2 bases, with 6 bases sitting between them. Germline CDR1 MDHEN, CDR2 SYDVKM. The CDR3 consists of 12 residues. Sequencing was performed on peripheral blood, taken on day 0 of AZD1222 vaccination. The chain combines TRBV28 with TRBJ1-2; no clear D. This receptor was taken from an adult in good health. This chain's CDR3 is CASSLDNYGYTF. CDR3 sequence (DNA): TGTGCCAGCAGTCTGGACAACTATGGCTACACCTTC.